This is a list of T cell receptor beta chains from one sample in a study of blood T cell repertoires in COVID-19. Profiled with immunoSEQ multiplex PCR; TCRdb holds only in-frame clones, not every one. The data contain tens of thousands of clones, 90% of them seen just once; the ten biggest clones take up around 0.52%. The sequencing input was peripheral blood. These TCRs come from a man aged 50 or older with COVID-19, enrolled during active disease. Each CDR3 is given with its conserved first and last residue. D genes are given only for firm matches. Clone size is shown for a subset of rows, as once, few, many or a class of expanded clone.

D gene	V gene	clone size	J gene	CDR3 DNA	CDR3 protein
NA	TRBV18	NA	TRBJ1-1	TGTGCCAGCTCAAGAGGGTTGGACGGGGAAGCTTTCTTT	CASSRGLDGEAFF
NA	TRBV28	NA	TRBJ2-7	TGTGCCAGCAGGATGCCGGGGGGCGCGTACCACGAGCAGTACTTC	CASRMPGGAYHEQYF
TRBD1	TRBV2	NA	TRBJ1-1	TGTGCCAGCAGCGGGACAGGGGGCGCGGGCACTGAAGCTTTCTTT	CASSGTGGAGTEAFF
NA	TRBV6-1	NA	TRBJ1-6	TGTGCCAGCAGTGAAGGTCGGGCGGGAGGCTGGCGTAATTCACCCCTCCACTTT	CASSEGRAGGWRNSPLHF
TRBD1	TRBV28	NA	TRBJ1-2	TGTGCCAGCAGTTTACCCCAGGGGGCGTATGGCTACACCTTC	CASSLPQGAYGYTF
NA	TRBV2	NA	TRBJ2-1	TGTGCCAGCAGTGAATTCTCCCCCTACAATGAGCAGTTCTTC	CASSEFSPYNEQFF
NA	TRBV30	few	TRBJ2-7	TGTGCCTGGAGTGTACGGAGGGGGCCGCAGTACGAGCAGTACTTC	CAWSVRRGPQYEQYF
NA	TRBV5-1	NA	TRBJ2-3	TGCGCCAGCAGCTTGGACGGTATCACAGATACGCAGTATTTT	CASSLDGITDTQYF
TRBD1	TRBV20-1	NA	TRBJ1-5	TGCAGTGCTAGTGGACAGGGAAGGGATCAGCCCCAGCATTTT	CSASGQGRDQPQHF
NA	TRBV11-2	NA	TRBJ1-1	TGTGCCAGCAGCTTAACCAGTGGGACAACTCAAACTGAAGCTTTCTTT	CASSLTSGTTQTEAFF
NA	TRBV13	NA	TRBJ1-2	TGTGCCAGCAGCTTACAGGAAGCTAACTATGGCTACACCTTC	CASSLQEANYGYTF
TRBD2	TRBV5-1	NA	TRBJ2-5	TGCGCCAGCTTGTCCCTAGCGGGAGTCTTTGAGACCCAGTACTTC	CASLSLAGVFETQYF
TRBD2	TRBV5-1	NA	TRBJ2-1	TGCGCCAGCAGCTCCGGGACTAGCGGGAGTATGGACAATGAGCAGTTCTTC	CASSSGTSGSMDNEQFF
NA	TRBV19	NA	TRBJ1-1	TGTGCCAGTAGTGTTCGAGGTTCTGAAGCTTTCTTT	CASSVRGSEAFF
NA	TRBV19	NA	TRBJ1-5	TGTGCCAGTAGTATTATGGGAAGGGGCAGCAATCAGCCCCAGCATTTT	CASSIMGRGSNQPQHF
NA	TRBV6-6	NA	TRBJ2-7	TGTGCCAGTTCGGGACACTCCTACGAGCAGTACTTC	CASSGHSYEQYF
TRBD2	TRBV9	NA	TRBJ2-1	TGTGCCAGCAGCTTAGATTTGGGGACTAGCGTCAGTCACGGTGAGCAGTTCTTC	CASSLDLGTSVSHGEQFF
NA	TRBV5-5	NA	TRBJ1-5	TGTGCCAGCAGCCGAATGTCCGGGACTGCTGGAGGCCAGCCCCAGCATTTT	CASSRMSGTAGGQPQHF
TRBD1	TRBV6-1	once	TRBJ2-6	TGTGCCAGCAGTGAACCCCCCGGAACAGGGGGCTCTGGGGCCAACGTCCTGACTTTC	CASSEPPGTGGSGANVLTF
NA	TRBV6-5	once	TRBJ1-1	TGTGCCAGCAGTTACGGACAGATGAACACTGAAGCTTTCTTT	CASSYGQMNTEAFF
TRBD1	TRBV28	NA	TRBJ1-5	TGTGCCAGCAGTTTGGGGGGGAGACAGGGGCAGCAGCCCCAGCATTTT	CASSLGGRQGQQPQHF
TRBD2	TRBV9	NA	TRBJ2-5	TGTGCCAGCAGCGCCGGGGGTAGTCAGCGGGAGTGGGCCCAGTACTTC	CASSAGGSQREWAQYF
TRBD1	TRBV5-5	few	TRBJ1-2	TGTGCCAGCAGCTTGTCCAGGGGGCTTTTCTATGGCTACACCTTC	CASSLSRGLFYGYTF
NA	TRBV4-3	NA	TRBJ1-4	TGCGCCAGCAGCCCCAGACGGGGGGGATTGACTAATGAAAAACTGTTTTTT	CASSPRRGGLTNEKLFF
TRBD1	TRBV30	NA	TRBJ1-1	TGTGCGCTGGACAGGGGACAAAACACTGAAGCTTTCTTT	CALDRGQNTEAFF
TRBD1	TRBV6-1	once	TRBJ1-1	TGTGCCAGCAGTCGGGACAGGACGAACACTGAAGCTTTCTTT	CASSRDRTNTEAFF
TRBD2	TRBV9	once	TRBJ2-1	TGTGCCAGCAGCGTAGGGGCGCGGACTAGCGGGACAGTTGAGCAGTTCTTC	CASSVGARTSGTVEQFF
NA	TRBV6-4	NA	TRBJ2-1	TGTGCCAGCAGTGACCGGTCAAATGAGCAGTTCTTC	CASSDRSNEQFF
NA	TRBV5-4	NA	TRBJ2-5	TGTGCCAGCAGCCCCCAGGGGACGGGCCAAGAGACCCAGTACTTC	CASSPQGTGQETQYF
NA	TRBV2	few	TRBJ2-2	TGTGCCAGCAGCTTGACAGTAACCGGGGAGCTGTTTTTT	CASSLTVTGELFF
NA	TRBV13	NA	TRBJ2-7	TGTGCCAGCAGCTGCACCTATCCCGGGACTCGCATTTACGAGCAGTACTTC	CASSCTYPGTRIYEQYF
NA	TRBV5-1	NA	TRBJ1-4	TGCGCCAGCAGCTTGAACAACGCCGATGAAAAACTGTTTTTT	CASSLNNADEKLFF
TRBD1	TRBV6-5	NA	TRBJ1-4	TGTGCCAGCAGTTCCTGGGACAGGGGCGGTGAAAAACTGTTTTTT	CASSSWDRGGEKLFF
TRBD1	TRBV5-1	NA	TRBJ1-1	TGCGCCAGCAGCACAACCGGGACAGGGGGCACTGAAGCTTTCTTT	CASSTTGTGGTEAFF
NA	TRBV9	NA	TRBJ2-3	TGTGCCAGCAGCGTAGGGCCAGGGTTAGTGGATACGCAGTATTTT	CASSVGPGLVDTQYF
TRBD1	TRBV27	NA	TRBJ1-5	TGTGCCAGCAGTCCAAGGGGGCCCAGCAATCAGCCCCAGCATTTT	CASSPRGPSNQPQHF
NA	TRBV10-3	NA	TRBJ2-5	TGTGCCATCAGTCCCGGGGAAGAGACCCAGTACTTC	CAISPGEETQYF
NA	TRBV12-3/TRBV12-4	NA	TRBJ2-7	TGTGCCAGCAGTCTCCGGGCCTACGAGCAGTACTTC	CASSLRAYEQYF
TRBD1	TRBV30	few	TRBJ2-2	TGTGCCTGGAGAGTCCCGGACAGGGGCACCGGGGAGCTGTTTTTT	CAWRVPDRGTGELFF
TRBD1	TRBV15	once	TRBJ2-5	TGTGCCACCAGCCGGGACAGGTCGGGTCGGACCCAGTACTTC	CATSRDRSGRTQYF
NA	TRBV4-1	few	TRBJ1-1	TGCGCCAGCAGCCAAGATGGGCGGGTACCCAGCGCCCGAAACACTGAAGCTTTCTTT	CASSQDGRVPSARNTEAFF
NA	TRBV19	NA	TRBJ2-7	TGTGCCAGCCCAAAGGGGGGGGGCTCCTACGAGCAGTACTTC	CASPKGGGSYEQYF
TRBD1	TRBV7-8	NA	TRBJ1-2	TGTGCCAGCAGCTGGGGACAGCCCAGTGGAGGCTACACCTTC	CASSWGQPSGGYTF
TRBD1	TRBV6-2/TRBV6-3	NA	TRBJ2-2	TGTGCCAGCAGTGATGGGACAGACCGAAGAGGGCTGTTTTTT	CASSDGTDRRGLFF
TRBD1	TRBV12-3/TRBV12-4	NA	TRBJ2-3	TGTGCCAGCAGCTGGACAGGGACAGATACGCAGTATTTT	CASSWTGTDTQYF
NA	TRBV7-6	few	TRBJ1-4	TGTGCCAGCAGCTTAGCATGGGTCGTAGGGGATAATGAAAAACTGTTTTTT	CASSLAWVVGDNEKLFF
NA	TRBV5-8	NA	TRBJ2-7	TGTGCCAGCAGCCCCATCCGGGACTCCTACGAGCAGTACTTC	CASSPIRDSYEQYF
NA	TRBV21-1	NA	TRBJ1-2	TGTGCCAGCAGCGGTCGACAGGGTCTTAGCTATGGCTACACCTTC	CASSGRQGLSYGYTF
TRBD1	TRBV14	NA	TRBJ2-7	TGTGCCAGCAGCCATTGGACAGGGGGCTACGAGCAGTACTTC	CASSHWTGGYEQYF
NA	TRBV7-2	NA	TRBJ1-1	TGTGCCAGCAGCTTCGAACAGGGAATGAACACTGAAGCTTTCTTT	CASSFEQGMNTEAFF
TRBD2	TRBV5-6	NA	TRBJ2-3	TGTGCCAGCAGCTTGGTTTACACTAGCGGGTACACAGATACGCAGTATTTT	CASSLVYTSGYTDTQYF
NA	TRBV4-2	NA	TRBJ1-2	TGTGCCAGCAGCCAAGAACCTTCAGGGGAGCGTGGCTACACCTTC	CASSQEPSGERGYTF